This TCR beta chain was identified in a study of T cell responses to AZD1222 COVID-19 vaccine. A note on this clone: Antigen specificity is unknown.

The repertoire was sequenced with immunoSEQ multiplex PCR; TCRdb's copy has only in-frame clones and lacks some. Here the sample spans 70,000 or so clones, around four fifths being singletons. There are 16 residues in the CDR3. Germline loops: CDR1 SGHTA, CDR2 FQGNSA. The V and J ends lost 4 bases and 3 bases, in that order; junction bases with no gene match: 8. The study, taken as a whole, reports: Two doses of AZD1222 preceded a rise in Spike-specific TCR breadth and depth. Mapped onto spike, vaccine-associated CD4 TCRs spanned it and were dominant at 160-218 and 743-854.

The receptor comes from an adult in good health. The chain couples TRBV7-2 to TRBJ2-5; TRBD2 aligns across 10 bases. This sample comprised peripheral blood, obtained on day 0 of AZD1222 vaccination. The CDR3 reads CASSSLLAGNKETQYF. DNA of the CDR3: TGTGCCAGCAGCTCGCTACTAGCGGGGAATAAAGAGACCCAGTACTTC.